This T cell receptor beta chain was obtained from a study of T cells in Graves' hyperthyroidism and ophthalmopathy. General study points: The model anticipated ophthalmopathy a median about six months pre-onset.

TCR beta CDR3 regions were amplified from RNA transcripts. In the first-round RT-PCR of the TCR CDR3, the HTBI primer set was used. Via MiXCR, TCRdb re-called the multiplex PCR reads, giving one row per CDR3 protein. Among 400,000 to 500,000 distinct CDR3 sequences listed, about 15% were seen once. Concerning this clonotype: Antigen unknown.

The CDR3 is 15 residues long. CDR1 MNHEY and CDR2 SMNVEV come from the germline V gene (reference sequence). J lost 8 bases, V lost 4 bases, and 9 bases had no gene match. This clonotype was obtained from a man between 18 and 35 years old with Graves' ophthalmopathy. Sequencing was performed on blood. The chain recombines TRBV27 with TRBJ2-1; TRBD2 agrees at 9 bases. CDR3: CASSWEPGLADEQFF. CDR3 nucleotide sequence: TGTGCCAGCAGTTGGGAGCCGGGACTAGCAGATGAGCAGTTCTTC.